Each of the 25 T cell receptor beta chains below was sequenced from the same sample in a study of blood T cell repertoires in COVID-19. Measured with immunoSEQ multiplex PCR; TCRdb has only the in-frame clones, and not every one. Here the sample spans 300,000 or so clones, approximately 83% being singletons. The sequenced material came from PBMCs or T cells enriched from blood (not recorded which). The receptors come from a middle-aged woman with acute COVID-19.

The chain joins TRBV14 to TRBJ2-6; a weak D match, TRBD2 (6 bases). The CDR3 runs 16 residues. Germline CDR1 is SGHDN and CDR2 is FVKESK. V lost 6 bases, J lost 0 bases, and 12 bases lay in between. The CDR3 loop reads CASSTGLRSGANVLTF. CDR3 coding DNA: TGTGCCAGCAGTACGGGACTCCGCTCTGGGGCCAACGTCCTGACTTTC.

The V call is TRBV7-9, the J call TRBJ2-1; 7 bases line up with TRBD1. Per the germline V gene, CDR1 is SEHNR and CDR2 is FQNEAQ (reference sequence). J gave up 14 bases and V 8 bases, and 6 bases lay outside the gene matches. The CDR3 is 10 amino acids. CDR3 region: CASSKGAKFF. CDR3 nucleotides: TGTGCCAGCTCGAAGGGGGCGAAGTTCTTC.

V gene TRBV7-9 combines with J gene TRBJ2-7; 13 positions agree with TRBD2. This CDR3 contains 16 residues. Germline assignment: CDR1 SEHNR and CDR2 FQNEAQ (reference sequence). The trim removed 5 bases at V and 5 bases at J, leaving 9 bases unmatched. CDR3 DNA: TGTGCCAGCAGCGCCGAAGGACTAGCGGGAGCTCACGAGCAGTACTTC. This codes for CASSAEGLAGAHEQYF.

The V and J genes are TRBV18 and TRBJ1-1, with 8 nucleotides matching TRBD1. The CDR3 has 17 residues. Germline-derived CDR1 and CDR2 are KGHSH and LQKENI. V lost 6 bases to trimming and J lost 1 base; unmatched junction nucleotides: 13. The CDR3 coding sequence is TGTGCCAGCTCTCCCCCGAGGACAGGGAATGGGAACACTGAAGCTTTCTTT. This gives the protein CASSPPRTGNGNTEAFF.

V gene TRBV6-1 combines with J gene TRBJ2-4, with D tentatively TRBD1 (6 bases). Germline V gene lookup returns CDR1 MNHNS and CDR2 SASEGT. The CDR3 loop spans 17 amino acids. Trimming pared 0 bases from V and 0 bases from J, leaving 12 bases between. The CDR3 DNA is TGTGCCAGCAGTGAAGCTCTGGACAGTATAGCCAAAAACATTCAGTACTTC. Protein: CASSEALDSIAKNIQYF.

The chain is built from TRBV25-1 and TRBJ1-1; D not certain. This CDR3 is 12 amino acids long. The germline V gene encodes CDR1 MGHDK and CDR2 SYGVNS. V was shortened by 2 bases and J by 8 bases, with 9 bases between the two germline ends. CDR3 residues: CASSEEGGEAFF. CDR3 coding DNA: TGTGCCAGCAGTGAAGAGGGAGGGGAAGCTTTCTTT.

The genes are TRBV7-6 and TRBJ1-2; no clear D. Germline-derived CDR1 and CDR2 are SGHVS and FNYEAQ. The CDR3 is made up of 15 amino acids. V gave up 1 base and J gave up 4 bases, with 13 bases separating them. In DNA, the CDR3 is TGTGCCAGCAGCTTAGAAGTGACTCGTACCTATGGCTACACCTTC. Translating gives CASSLEVTRTYGYTF.

This clone was picked up one time. The V gene is TRBV5-1, the J gene TRBJ2-2, with D perhaps TRBD2 (6 bases). CDR1 and CDR2 from the germline V gene are SGHRS and YFSETQ. V lost 4 bases and J 7 bases, leaving 14 bases between the germline ends. This CDR3 is 14 amino acids long. CDR3 sequence: CASSETSFSGELFF. CDR3 DNA: TGCGCCAGCAGCGAGACTAGTTTCAGCGGGGAGCTGTTTTTT.

The rearrangement links TRBV11-1 to TRBJ2-7, with 7 bases identical to TRBD2. The CDR3 extends over 16 amino acids. Germline CDR1 SGHAT, CDR2 FQDESV (reference sequence). V was pared by 0 bases and J by 2 bases, with 7 bases of the junction left unmatched. CDR3 in amino acids: CASSLAGAGLPYEQYF. CDR3 coding DNA: TGTGCCAGCAGCTTAGCGGGAGCGGGACTACCCTACGAGCAGTACTTC.

This chain uses TRBV2 with TRBJ1-5, with a tentative D call TRBD1 (5 bases). This CDR3 is built from 14 residues. The V gene's germline CDR1 is SNHLY and CDR2 FYNNEI. V was clipped by 11 bases and J by 6 bases, with 20 bases between them. The CDR3 DNA sequence: TGTGCCTGCTTAGAACAGGTGGGGGGTCAGCCCCAGCATTTT. Translation gives CACLEQVGGQPQHF.

This clone was detected once. CDR3 sequence: CASSATSTETQYF. The CDR3 DNA reads as TGTGCCAGCAGCGCTACTAGCACAGAGACCCAGTACTTC. This sequence joins TRBV7-2 and TRBJ2-5, with D maybe TRBD2 (6 bases). Germline CDR1 reads SGHTA; CDR2 reads FQGNSA. The V end was cut by 5 bases, the J end by 4 bases, with 11 bases between. The CDR3 is 13 amino acids.

The chain combines TRBV4-1 with TRBJ2-5; the match to TRBD1 covers 7 bases. Germline V CDR1 and CDR2: MGHRA, YSYEKL. CDR3 size: 13 residues. Trimming removed 11 bases from V and 2 bases from J; junction bases left unmatched: 8. In DNA, the CDR3 is TGCGCCCGACCACCGGGACAGCAAGAGACCCAGTACTTC. Encoded protein: CARPPGQQETQYF.

The V gene is TRBV13, the J gene TRBJ1-3; possibly TRBD1 for D (5 bases). Germline assignment: CDR1 PRHDT and CDR2 FYEKMQ (reference sequence). The CDR3 has 15 amino acids. V lost 5 bases and J lost 0, with 11 bases in between. CDR3 loop: CASSQGHPSGNTIYF. In DNA, the CDR3 is TGTGCCAGCAGCCAAGGACACCCCTCTGGAAACACCATATATTTT. The entire variable domain, with the rest obtained from reference TRBV13 and TRBJ1-3, is as follows: AAGVIQSPRHLIKEKRETATLKCYPIPRHDTVYWYQQGPGQDPQFLISFYEKMQSDKGSIPDRFSAQQFSDYHSELNMSSLELGDSALYFCASSQGHPSGNTIYFGEGSWLTVV.

The rearrangement uses TRBV10-3 and TRBJ1-2; TRBD1 matches at 9 bases. CDR1 and CDR2 (germline): ENHRY, SYGVKD. CDR3 length equals 14 residues. With V trimmed by 4 bases and J by 9 bases, 9 bases remained unmatched. The DNA for the CDR3 is TGTGCCATCAGTGGGGGGGACAGGGAACTTAGCTACACCTTC. Translated, it gives CAISGGDRELSYTF.

This clone was counted a single time. The rearrangement uses TRBV27 and TRBJ2-1; 7 nucleotides line up with TRBD2. The trim removed 6 bases at V and 3 bases at J, leaving 8 bases unmatched. The CDR3 has 15 residues. CDR1 is MNHEY, CDR2 SMNVEV, per germline (reference sequence). CDR3: CASRLDAGVYNEQFF. The CDR3 DNA follows: TGTGCCAGCAGACTCGACGCGGGAGTCTACAATGAGCAGTTCTTC.

The chain uses TRBV2 and TRBJ1-2; D is perhaps TRBD1 (5 bases). The CDR3 consists of 13 residues. In germline, CDR1 is SNHLY, CDR2 FYNNEI. With 9 bases removed from V and 5 bases from J, the gap between germline ends came to 16 bases. The CDR3 region has the DNA TGTGCCAGGAGTACAGGCCTGAGGTATGGCTACACCTTC. This encodes CARSTGLRYGYTF.

The rearrangement joins TRBV20-1 to TRBJ1-6; perhaps TRBD1 as D (5 bases). CDR1 and CDR2 from the germline V gene are DFQATT and SNEGSKA (reference sequence). CDR3 length: 10 amino acids. Deletions cut 6 bases from V and 16 bases from J, with 13 bases between. This CDR3 is CSADSHGLHF. The CDR3 DNA is TGCAGTGCCGACAGCCACGGACTCCACTTT.

The chain links TRBV28 to TRBJ1-4, with 8 bases aligning to TRBD1. The CDR3 is 14 residues long. CDR1 is MDHEN and CDR2 is SYDVKM in the germline V gene. The junction had 9 bases not matched to a gene; V was cut back by 7 bases and J by 8 bases. CDR3 in DNA: TGTGCCAGCACAATCCCGGGACAGGCAGAAAAACTGTTTTTT. Translation: CASTIPGQAEKLFF. Drawing the rest from reference TRBV28 and TRBJ1-4, the complete variable domain is DVKVTQSSRYLVKRTGEKVFLECVQDMDHENMFWYRQDPGLGLRLIYFSYDVKMKEKGDIPEGYSVSREKKERFSLILESASTNQTSMYLCASTIPGQAEKLFFGSGTQLSVL.

CDR3 DNA sequence: TGTGCCAGTAGTACGAACAGGGGGTATAGCAATCAGCCCCAGCATTTT. Its translation: CASSTNRGYSNQPQHF. The J gene is TRBJ1-5, the V gene TRBV19, with 8 bases that match TRBD1. This CDR3 has 16 amino acids. Germline lookup yields CDR1 LNHDA and CDR2 SQIVND (reference sequence). V trimming: 4 bases; J trimming: 0 bases; junction bases outside the gene matches: 5.

A few counts support this clone. This chain links TRBV29-1 with TRBJ1-4; TRBD1 matches 7 bases. Germline V gene data show CDR1 as SQVTM and CDR2 as ANQGSEA. There are 13 residues in the CDR3. Trimming cost V 6 bases and J 4 bases; bases outside gene matches: 5. CDR3 DNA sequence: TGCAGCGTGGAGACAGGGTTTAATGAAAAACTGTTTTTT. Its translation is CSVETGFNEKLFF.

This clone was found a few times. The chain joins TRBV7-9 to TRBJ1-1; D gene ambiguous. This CDR3 is 15 amino acids long. The V end lost 4 bases, the J end lost 6 bases, and 18 bases lay between the germline ends. Germline V CDR1 and CDR2: SEHNR, FQNEAQ (reference sequence). The CDR3 DNA follows: TGTGCCAGCAGCTCCAGTCCTCGGCCAGGCTCTGAAGCTTTCTTT. Translation gives CASSSSPRPGSEAFF.

The rearrangement links TRBV5-1 to TRBJ2-5; 8 nucleotides align to TRBD2. Germline CDR1 reads SGHRS; CDR2 reads YFSETQ. The CDR3 has 14 residues. The V segment lost 4 bases and the J segment 3 bases; nucleotides outside the gene matches: 5. The DNA for the CDR3 is TGCGCCAGCAGCCCTTCCGGGGGGGAAGAGACCCAGTACTTC. Protein sequence: CASSPSGGEETQYF.

This clone came up a few times. The chain links TRBV6-5 to TRBJ2-7; perhaps TRBD2 as D (5 bases). From germline, CDR1 is MNHEY and CDR2 SVGAGI. This CDR3 has 15 residues. V lost 2 bases and J lost 1, with 12 bases in between. CDR3 coding DNA: TGTGCCAGCAGTTACAAGTCAGGACTTTCCTACGAGCAGTACTTC. It encodes CASSYKSGLSYEQYF.

The chain has TRBV5-1 and TRBJ2-3; D is perhaps TRBD2 (6 bases). Germline V lookup: CDR1 SGHRS, CDR2 YFSETQ. The CDR3 sequence is 15 residues long. Trimming took 0 bases from V and 0 from J, leaving 8 bases between them. The CDR3 DNA is TGCGCCAGCAGCTTGGGCGGGGTGAGCACAGATACGCAGTATTTT. This encodes CASSLGGVSTDTQYF.

The chain uses TRBV21-1 and TRBJ2-7; the table assigns TRBD1, which was not confirmed against the DNA. TRBV21-1 is deemed a pseudogene. The CDR3 has 16 amino acids. The CDR3 region is CASSKEGGGGKNKQYF. DNA of the CDR3: TGTGCCAGCAGCAAAGAGGGTGGAGGGGGCAAAAACAAGCAGTACTTC.